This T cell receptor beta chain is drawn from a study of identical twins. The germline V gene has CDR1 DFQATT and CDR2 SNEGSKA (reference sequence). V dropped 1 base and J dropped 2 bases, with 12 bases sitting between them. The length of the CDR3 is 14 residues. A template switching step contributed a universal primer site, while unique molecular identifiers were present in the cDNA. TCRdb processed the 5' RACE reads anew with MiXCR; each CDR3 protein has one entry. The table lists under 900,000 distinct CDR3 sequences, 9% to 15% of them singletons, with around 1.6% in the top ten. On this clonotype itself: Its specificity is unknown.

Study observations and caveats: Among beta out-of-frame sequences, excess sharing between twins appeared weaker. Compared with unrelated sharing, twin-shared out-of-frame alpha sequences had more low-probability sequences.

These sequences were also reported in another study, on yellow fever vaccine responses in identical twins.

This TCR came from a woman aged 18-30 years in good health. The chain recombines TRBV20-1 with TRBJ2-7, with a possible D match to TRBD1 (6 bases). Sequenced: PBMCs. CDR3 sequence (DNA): TGCAGTGCTAGAGTGAGGGACACTACCTACGAGCAGTACTTC. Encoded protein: CSARVRDTTYEQYF.